Each of the 22 T cell receptor beta chains below was sequenced from the same sample in a study of spatial heterogeneity in lung cancer. Described time point: blood at routine non-recurrence follow-up after resection. From tumor, nontumor lung or frozen PBMC, whole RNA was taken unsorted for sequencing. TCRdb independently ran MiXCR on the 5' RACE reads; one entry per CDR3 protein. The sample yields roughly 26,000 distinct CDR3 sequences, approximately 5.4% seen once. Sequencing used PBMCs, obtained at follow-up. The receptors were gathered from a male donor with early-stage non-small cell lung cancer.

J is TRBJ2-1 and V is TRBV18, with D hard to call. The CDR3 has 16 residues. Germline CDR1 reads KGHSH; CDR2 reads LQKENI. V was cut by 0 bases and J by 4 bases, with 13 bases left in between. The CDR3 nucleotides are TGTGCCAGCTCACCACCGTTTACAGATGTATACAATGAGCAGTTCTTC. Its translation is CASSPPFTDVYNEQFF.

This clonotype was seen many times. The chain couples TRBV29-1 to TRBJ2-7; maybe TRBD1 (6 bases). The CDR3 is 13 amino acids. Germline V lookup: CDR1 SQVTM, CDR2 ANQGSEA. Trimming removed 4 bases at V and 4 bases at J, with 14 bases between. The CDR3 coding sequence is TGCAGCGTTGTCTACAGGGAATGGTACGAGCAGTACTTC. Amino acid sequence: CSVVYREWYEQYF.

The sample holds many counts of this clonotype. The chain has TRBV27 and TRBJ1-1; the D is unclear. The germline V and J ends were trimmed by 2 bases and 6 bases, with 10 bases remaining between them. The CDR3 consists of 13 residues. Per germline, CDR1 MNHEY and CDR2 SMNVEV (reference sequence). CDR3 loop: CASSLTRKAEAFF. As DNA, the CDR3 is TGTGCCAGCAGTTTAACCAGGAAAGCTGAAGCTTTCTTT.

This clonotype was seen only a few times. This chain connects TRBV14 to TRBJ2-1; D not resolved. The CDR3 is 11 residues long. Germline CDR1 is SGHDN and CDR2 is FVKESK. V lost 7 bases and J 10 bases, leaving 11 bases between the germline ends. The CDR3 here is CASTQQLEQFF. CDR3 bases: TGTGCCAGCACCCAGCAGCTCGAGCAGTTCTTC.

The sample holds many counts of this clonotype. This chain connects TRBV7-3 to TRBJ2-1; TRBD1 might be the D (6 bases). CDR1 and CDR2 (germline): SGHTA, FQGTGA. V gave up 1 base and J gave up 4 bases, with 8 bases separating them. This CDR3 is built from 14 residues. CDR3 in DNA: TGTGCCAGCAGCTTAAAACAGGGTTACAATGAGCAGTTCTTC. This encodes CASSLKQGYNEQFF.

The chain combines TRBV6-1 with TRBJ2-7, with 10 bases identical to TRBD2. The CDR3 extends over 15 amino acids. The junction had 6 bases not matched to a gene; V was cut back by 4 bases and J by 3 bases. Germline CDR1 and CDR2: MNHNS and SASEGT. This CDR3 is CASSVELAGLYEQYV. Here the CDR3 DNA reads TGTGCCAGCAGTGTAGAACTAGCGGGACTCTACGAGCAGTACGTC.

The chain links TRBV6-5 to TRBJ2-7, with 8 bases aligning to TRBD1. The V gene end was trimmed by 2 bases and the J gene end by 0 bases; junction bases not matched to a gene: 3. Looked up from germline, CDR1 is MNHEY and CDR2 is SVGAGI. The length of the CDR3 is 15 residues. The CDR3 nucleotides read TGTGCCAGCAGTTACAGTGGGACAGGCTCCTACGAGCAGTACTTC. Amino acids: CASSYSGTGSYEQYF.

The V call is TRBV9, the J call TRBJ2-5, with D possibly being TRBD1 (6 bases). Trimming took 0 bases from V and 5 from J, leaving 11 bases between them. Looked up from germline, CDR1 is SGDLS and CDR2 is YYNGEE. This CDR3 spans 14 amino acids. DNA of the CDR3: TGTGCCAGCAGCGTAGGGGGGCAGCGGGAGACCCAGTACTTC. Translating gives CASSVGGQRETQYF. Based on the CDR3 plus reference TRBV9 and TRBJ2-5, the full variable domain is DSGVTQTPKHLITATGQRVTLRCSPRSGDLSVYWYQQSLDQGLQFLIQYYNGEERAKGNILERFSAQQFPDLHSELNLSSLELGDSALYFCASSVGGQRETQYFGPGTRLLVL.

This clonotype was counted ten times or more. V is TRBV19 and J is TRBJ1-3; 10 bases align to TRBD1. Losses at the gene ends were 6 bases for V and 7 bases for J; bases not matched to a gene: 9. Germline CDR1 is LNHDA and CDR2 is SQIVND (reference sequence). The CDR3 has 15 residues. The CDR3 DNA reads TGTGCCAGTAGAAACGACAGGGGGCTTTGGAACACCATATATTTT. Protein sequence: CASRNDRGLWNTIYF.

This clonotype was seen repeatedly, ten times or more. The chain uses TRBV7-9 and TRBJ1-2; tentative D call: TRBD1 (5 bases). Germline V gene lookup returns CDR1 SEHNR and CDR2 FQNEAQ (reference sequence). This CDR3 spans 12 amino acids. V lost 2 bases and J 4 bases, leaving 5 bases between the germline ends. The CDR3 is CASSLRGYGYTF. CDR3 in DNA: TGTGCCAGCAGCTTAAGGGGCTATGGCTACACCTTC.

This clonotype was counted at least ten times. The rearrangement uses TRBV24-1 and TRBJ1-2; D is uncertain. CDR1 and CDR2 (germline): KGHDR, SFDVKD. Trimming took off 1 base at V and 3 bases at J, with 2 bases between the two ends. CDR3 length equals 12 residues. For the CDR3, the DNA is TGTGCCACCAGTGATTTTGACTATGGCTACACCTTC. Its protein is CATSDFDYGYTF.

There are many counts of this clonotype. This chain links TRBV6-5 with TRBJ1-1, with TRBD1 matching over 8 bases. The CDR3 spans 14 residues. Germline V lookup: CDR1 MNHEY, CDR2 SVGAGI. V shed 6 bases and J 9 bases; nucleotides not matched to a gene: 12. The CDR3 reads CASRPGQGGMKAFF. CDR3 DNA sequence: TGTGCCAGCAGACCCGGACAGGGCGGGATGAAAGCTTTCTTT.

This clonotype appeared many times. The chain uses TRBV27 and TRBJ2-3; TRBD2 might be the D (5 bases). V dropped 0 bases and J dropped 2 bases, with 9 bases sitting between them. The CDR3 is 15 amino acids. Germline values: CDR1 MNHEY, CDR2 SMNVEV (reference sequence). The CDR3 protein is CASSLSLDSTDTQYF. The CDR3 DNA reads TGTGCCAGCAGTTTATCGTTGGACTCCACAGATACGCAGTATTTT.

This clonotype was detected many times. The V call is TRBV12-3 or TRBV12-4, the J call TRBJ2-1; D might be TRBD1 or TRBD2, each matching 5 bases. There are 14 residues in the CDR3. V lost 5 bases to trimming and J lost 0 bases, with 8 bases between them. DNA of the CDR3: TGTGCCAGCAGTCCGGGGCCCTCCTACAATGAGCAGTTCTTC. Translated: CASSPGPSYNEQFF.

This clonotype has ten or more counts. This chain links TRBV7-6 with TRBJ2-3; 13 bases fit TRBD2. V lost 4 bases to trimming and J lost 0 bases; unmatched junction nucleotides: 7. The CDR3 has 18 amino acids. Germline V gene data show CDR1 as SGHVS and CDR2 as FNYEAQ. The CDR3 DNA is TGTGCCAGCAGCTATCCCTCGACTAGCGGGGGGAGCACAGATACGCAGTATTTT. Translated, it gives CASSYPSTSGGSTDTQYF.

This clonotype was recorded a few times. The CDR3 protein is CASSKLDGAKPPFSYNSPLHF. CDR3 DNA sequence: TGTGCCAGCAGCAAACTGGACGGAGCAAAGCCTCCCTTCTCCTATAATTCACCCCTCCACTTT. The chain combines TRBV7-3 with TRBJ1-6; D not resolved. The germline V and J ends were trimmed by 5 bases and 0 bases, with 26 bases remaining between them. The CDR3 has 21 residues. The germline V gene has CDR1 SGHTA and CDR2 FQGTGA.

This clonotype showed up many times. This chain uses TRBV29-1 with TRBJ2-5; D gene uncertain. Germline V CDR1 and CDR2: SQVTM, ANQGSEA. CDR3 length equals 12 residues. The ends were cut back, 4 bases at V and 1 base at J, with 7 bases in the middle. The CDR3 loop is CSVVSSQETQYF. The CDR3 DNA reads as TGCAGCGTTGTCTCTAGCCAAGAGACCCAGTACTTC.

J is TRBJ1-5 and V is TRBV12-3 or TRBV12-4; no clear D gene. V lost 5 bases and J lost 5, with 13 bases in between. The CDR3 is 14 residues long. CDR3 DNA: TGTGCCAGCAGTGCGGACGGAAGCGATCAGCCCCAGCATTTT. Protein product: CASSADGSDQPQHF.

This clonotype was seen many times. The chain combines TRBV18 with TRBJ1-1; maybe TRBD1 (6 bases). The germline CDR1 and CDR2 sequences are KGHSH and LQKENI. This CDR3 is built from 15 residues. Trimming removed 1 base from V and 0 bases from J, with 9 bases in between. CDR3 region: CASSPRTEMNTEAFF. CDR3 DNA sequence: TGTGCCAGCTCACCACGGACAGAAATGAACACTGAAGCTTTCTTT.

This clonotype appeared many times. The chain recombines TRBV25-1 with TRBJ2-2; the match to TRBD2 covers 14 bases. CDR1 and CDR2 (germline): MGHDK, SYGVNS. Trimming at V came to 4 bases and at J to 4 bases, leaving 11 bases not matched to a gene. The CDR3 length is 19 residues. CDR3 in amino acids: CASSGPGTSGRLGTGELFF. The CDR3 nucleotides read TGTGCCAGCAGTGGCCCCGGGACTAGCGGGAGATTAGGCACCGGGGAGCTGTTTTTT.

The J gene is TRBJ1-3, the V gene TRBV7-2; a possible D gene is TRBD1 (6 bases). Germline assignment: CDR1 SGHTA and CDR2 FQGNSA. V gave up 5 bases and J gave up 0 bases, with 17 bases separating them. The length of the CDR3 is 17 residues. The CDR3 DNA follows: TGTGCCAGCAGCCCTTCCTCTGGGGGCATCTCTGGAAACACCATATATTTT. It encodes CASSPSSGGISGNTIYF.

This clonotype was recorded at least ten times. The V gene is TRBV6-5, the J gene TRBJ2-7; D may correspond to TRBD1 or TRBD2 (5 bases each). Germline loops: CDR1 MNHEY, CDR2 SVGAGI. CDR3 length: 14 amino acids. V was shortened by 6 bases and J by 2 bases, with 14 bases between the two germline ends. CDR3 bases: TGTGCCAGCAGACTGACCAGGGAGACCTACGAGCAGTACTTC. Its protein is CASRLTRETYEQYF.